The T cell receptor beta chain described here comes from a study of T cell responses to AZD1222 COVID-19 vaccine. Study conclusions and caveats: Baseline testing showed seropositivity in only a handful of AZD1222 recipients. Spike as a whole was targeted by vaccine-associated CD4 TCRs, dominant at 160-218 and 743-854. The study found Spike-specific TCR breadth and depth rose after two AZD1222 doses. Nearly half of spike-specific TCRs reportedly go after variant regions that carry no mutations.

Trimming left V 4 bases short and J 0 bases short, with 13 bases between. Germline V gene sequence: CDR1 SNHLY, CDR2 FYNNEI. This CDR3 is built from 15 residues. This clone was counted a single time. Antigen unknown. Sequenced by immunoSEQ multiplex PCR; TCRdb stores in-frame clones only, minus some. The data contain 110,000 to 150,000 clones, approximately 94% of them singletons. The TCR sequence derives from an adult in good health. The V gene is TRBV2, the J gene TRBJ2-7; D is possibly TRBD1 (6 bases). The sample here was peripheral blood, taken on day 0 of AZD1222 vaccination. CDR3 sequence: CASSVGQGTSYEQYF. Here the CDR3 DNA reads TGTGCCAGCAGTGTCGGGCAGGGGACCTCCTACGAGCAGTACTTC.